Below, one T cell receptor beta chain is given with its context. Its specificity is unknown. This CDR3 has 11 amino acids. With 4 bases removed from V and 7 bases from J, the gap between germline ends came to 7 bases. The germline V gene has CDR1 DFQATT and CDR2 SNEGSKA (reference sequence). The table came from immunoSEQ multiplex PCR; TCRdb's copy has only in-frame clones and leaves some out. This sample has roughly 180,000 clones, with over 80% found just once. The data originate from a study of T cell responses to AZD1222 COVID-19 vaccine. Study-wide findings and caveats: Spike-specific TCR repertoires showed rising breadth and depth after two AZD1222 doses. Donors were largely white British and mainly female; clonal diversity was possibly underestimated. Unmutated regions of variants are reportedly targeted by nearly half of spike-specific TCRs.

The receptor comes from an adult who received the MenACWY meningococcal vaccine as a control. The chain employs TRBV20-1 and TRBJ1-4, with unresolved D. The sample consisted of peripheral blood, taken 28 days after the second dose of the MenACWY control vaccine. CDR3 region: CSATYGEKLFF. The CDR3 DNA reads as TGCAGTGCTACATACGGTGAAAAACTGTTTTTT.